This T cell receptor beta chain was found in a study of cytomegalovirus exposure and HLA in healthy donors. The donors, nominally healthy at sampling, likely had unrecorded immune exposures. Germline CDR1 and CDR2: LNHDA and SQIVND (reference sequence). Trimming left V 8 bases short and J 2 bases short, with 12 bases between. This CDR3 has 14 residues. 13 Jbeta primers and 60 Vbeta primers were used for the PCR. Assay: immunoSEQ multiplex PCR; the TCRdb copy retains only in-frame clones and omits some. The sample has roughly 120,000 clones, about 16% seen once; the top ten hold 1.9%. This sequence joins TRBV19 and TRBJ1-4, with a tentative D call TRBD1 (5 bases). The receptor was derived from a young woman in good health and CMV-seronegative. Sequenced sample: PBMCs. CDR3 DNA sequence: TGTGCCAGTGCCCATCGGGGGACTAATGAAAAACTGTTTTTT. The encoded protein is CASAHRGTNEKLFF.